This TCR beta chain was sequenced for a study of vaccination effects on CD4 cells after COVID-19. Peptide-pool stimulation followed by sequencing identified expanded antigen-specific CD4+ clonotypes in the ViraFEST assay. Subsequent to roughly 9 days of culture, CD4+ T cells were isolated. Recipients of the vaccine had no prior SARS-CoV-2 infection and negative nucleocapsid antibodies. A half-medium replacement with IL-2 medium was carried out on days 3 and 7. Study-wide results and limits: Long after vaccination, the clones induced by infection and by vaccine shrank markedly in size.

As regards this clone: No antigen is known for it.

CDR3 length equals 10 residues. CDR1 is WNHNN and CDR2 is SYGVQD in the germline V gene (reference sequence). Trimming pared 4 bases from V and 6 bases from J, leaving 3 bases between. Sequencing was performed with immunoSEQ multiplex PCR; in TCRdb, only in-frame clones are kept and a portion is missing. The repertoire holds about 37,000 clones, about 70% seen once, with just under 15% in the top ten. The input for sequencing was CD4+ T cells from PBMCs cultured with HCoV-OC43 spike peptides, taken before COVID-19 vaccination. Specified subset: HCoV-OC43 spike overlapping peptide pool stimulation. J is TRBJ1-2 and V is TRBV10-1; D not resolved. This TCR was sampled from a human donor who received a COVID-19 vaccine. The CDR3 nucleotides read TGCGCCAGCAGTGCTCATGGCTACACCTTC. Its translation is CASSAHGYTF.